The present TCR beta chain was sequenced within a study of cytomegalovirus exposure and HLA in healthy donors. A multiplex PCR was run with 60 Vbeta primers and 13 Jbeta primers. As originally analysed: In a later analysis, the count reached some 83 million unique TCR beta chains, with around 11 million shared. Measured with immunoSEQ multiplex PCR; TCRdb has only the in-frame clones, and not every one. The V and J calls and the clone size are those of that table, but D and trimming were determined from the DNA. This sample has fewer than 150,000 clones, with 75% to 80% found just once. Unmatched junction bases numbered 11, after V lost 8 bases and J lost 4 bases. Germline CDR1 is SGHAT and CDR2 is FQNNGV. The CDR3 totals 15 residues. There were likely unrecorded immune exposures, though donors were nominally healthy when sampled.

This chain uses TRBV11-2 with TRBJ2-5; 9 bases line up with TRBD1. The source material was PBMCs. The clonotype comes from a woman aged 45-60 years in good health and CMV-seronegative. CDR3 sequence reads: CASSLSGQGGETQYF. The CDR3 region has the DNA TGTGCCAGCTCTCTCTCGGGACAGGGAGGAGAGACCCAGTACTTC.